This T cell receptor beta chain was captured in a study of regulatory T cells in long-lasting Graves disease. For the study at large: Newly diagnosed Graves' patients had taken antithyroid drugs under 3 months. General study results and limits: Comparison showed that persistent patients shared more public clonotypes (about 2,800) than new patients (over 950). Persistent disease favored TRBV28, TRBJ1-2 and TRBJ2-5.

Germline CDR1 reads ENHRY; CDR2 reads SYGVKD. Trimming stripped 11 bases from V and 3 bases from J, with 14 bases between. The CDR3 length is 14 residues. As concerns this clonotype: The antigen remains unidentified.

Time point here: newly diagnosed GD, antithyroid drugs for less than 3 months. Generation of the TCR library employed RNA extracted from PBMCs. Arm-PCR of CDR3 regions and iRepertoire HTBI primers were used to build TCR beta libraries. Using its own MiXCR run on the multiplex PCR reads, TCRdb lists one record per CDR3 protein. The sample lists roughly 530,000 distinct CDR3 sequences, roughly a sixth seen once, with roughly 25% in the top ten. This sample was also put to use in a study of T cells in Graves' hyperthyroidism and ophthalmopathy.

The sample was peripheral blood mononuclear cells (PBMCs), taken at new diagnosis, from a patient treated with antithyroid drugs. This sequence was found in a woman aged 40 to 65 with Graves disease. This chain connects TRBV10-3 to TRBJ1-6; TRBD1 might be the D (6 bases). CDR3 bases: TGTGCCGTACAGGGAGGGCTCTATAATTCACCCCTCCACTTT. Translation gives CAVQGGLYNSPLHF.